A single sample gave rise to the 12 T cell receptor beta chains below, sequenced in a study of blood T cell repertoires in COVID-19. The repertoire was sequenced with immunoSEQ multiplex PCR; TCRdb's copy has only in-frame clones and lacks some. In the table there are approximately 250,000 clones, approximately 88% of which are singletons. Sequencing was carried out using PBMCs or T cells enriched from blood (not recorded which). The receptors were sampled from a woman in her twenties or thirties who had recovered from COVID-19.

The chain uses TRBV4-1 and TRBJ2-7; maybe TRBD2 (6 bases). The CDR3 is 13 residues long. The V and J ends lost 3 bases and 6 bases respectively, with 12 bases between them. Germline V gene data show CDR1 as MGHRA and CDR2 as YSYEKL. The DNA of the CDR3 is TGCGCCAGCAGCCATCTGGGGGGAGCCGAGCAGTACTTC. It translates to CASSHLGGAEQYF.

V gene TRBV11-3 combines with J gene TRBJ2-1; no reliable D call. This CDR3 region has 13 residues. The germline gives CDR1 SGHNT, CDR2 YENEEA. V was pared by 1 base and J by 6 bases, with 7 bases between. In DNA, the CDR3 is TGTGCCAGCAGCTTAGGTCCCAGCAATGAGCAGTTCTTC. Protein sequence: CASSLGPSNEQFF.

The chain carries TRBV5-1 and TRBJ2-5; D may be TRBD2 (6 bases). Germline V gene lookup returns CDR1 SGHRS and CDR2 YFSETQ. The CDR3 contains 17 residues. The ends were cut back, 0 bases at V and 1 base at J, with 16 bases in the middle. The CDR3 bases are TGCGCCAGCAGCTTGGAGGTGGGGGGTCCTGTCCAAGAGACCCAGTACTTC. Protein product: CASSLEVGGPVQETQYF.

This clone was observed once. V and J are TRBV5-1 and TRBJ2-7, with D maybe TRBD1 (6 bases). The CDR3 is 15 amino acids. In germline, CDR1 is SGHRS, CDR2 YFSETQ. V gave up 4 bases and J gave up 1 base, with 15 bases separating them. The CDR3 DNA reads TGCGCCAGCAGCCTGGGACATGACAGTTCCTACGAGCAGTACTTC. Translating gives CASSLGHDSSYEQYF. Looking up the rest from reference TRBV5-1 and TRBJ2-7 gives the full variable domain: KAGVTQTPRYLIKTRGQQVTLSCSPISGHRSVSWYQQTPGQGLQFLFEYFSETQRNKGNFPGRFSGRQFSNSRSEMNVSTLELGDSALYLCASSLGHDSSYEQYFGPGTRLTVT.

The V call is TRBV7-2, the J call TRBJ1-1; D gene uncertain. The length of the CDR3 is 13 residues. V dropped 4 bases and J dropped 2 bases, with 8 bases sitting between them. Looked up from germline, CDR1 is SGHTA and CDR2 is FQGNSA. The CDR3 DNA reads as TGTGCCAGCAGCTCCCAAATTAACACTGAAGCTTTCTTT. The encoded protein is CASSSQINTEAFF.

This chain uses TRBV18 with TRBJ1-2; D uncertain. This CDR3 is built from 13 residues. V gave up 3 bases and J gave up 7 bases, with 12 bases separating them. Germline CDR1 KGHSH, CDR2 LQKENI. CDR3 coding DNA: TGTGCCAGCTCACCCGAGGGCCCACCTGGCTACACCTTC. Protein product: CASSPEGPPGYTF.

The rearrangement joins TRBV9 to TRBJ2-3; 7 positions match TRBD2. The germline V gene has CDR1 SGDLS and CDR2 YYNGEE. This CDR3 is built from 15 residues. V dropped 2 bases and J dropped 3; count of bases not matched to a gene: 6. Here the CDR3 DNA reads TGTGCCAGCAGCGTCCGGGGGGTGGCGACAGATACGCAGTATTTT. Residues: CASSVRGVATDTQYF.

This sequence joins TRBV7-2 and TRBJ1-1; D unclear. This CDR3 region has 14 residues. Germline values: CDR1 SGHTA, CDR2 FQGNSA. V dropped 3 bases and J dropped 4 bases, with 12 bases sitting between them. This CDR3 reads CASSLSPPGTEAFF. The CDR3 DNA is TGTGCCAGCAGCTTGTCTCCCCCGGGCACTGAAGCTTTCTTT.

This clone has only a few counts. The genes are TRBV2 and TRBJ2-7; the D is unclear. CDR3 length: 12 amino acids. Looked up from germline, CDR1 is SNHLY and CDR2 is FYNNEI. Trimming took off 5 bases at V and 0 bases at J, with 5 bases between the two ends. As DNA, the CDR3 is TGTGCCAGCAGTTCGAGCTCCTACGAGCAGTACTTC. This gives the protein CASSSSSYEQYF.

The gene calls are TRBV19 and TRBJ2-7, with 7 positions matching TRBD1. J was trimmed by 0 bases and V by 6 bases; bases with no gene match: 11. This CDR3 has 16 residues. CDR1 is LNHDA and CDR2 is SQIVND in the germline V gene (reference sequence). CDR3 sequence reads: CASSTQGGRGSYEQYF. The CDR3, as DNA: TGTGCCAGTAGCACCCAAGGGGGCAGAGGCTCCTACGAGCAGTACTTC.

This chain links TRBV27 with TRBJ1-1; no firm D call. The length of the CDR3 is 13 residues. Germline V gene data show CDR1 as MNHEY and CDR2 as SMNVEV (reference sequence). Trimming removed 0 bases from V and 11 bases from J, with 13 bases in between. The CDR3 spells CASSLSLGRYAFF. In DNA, the CDR3 is TGTGCCAGCAGTTTATCTCTAGGGAGGTATGCTTTCTTT.

The chain joins TRBV6-1 to TRBJ2-1, with unresolved D. Trimming shortened V by 3 bases and J by 9 bases, and 18 bases separated the two germline ends. CDR1 and CDR2 from the germline V gene are MNHNS and SASEGT. The CDR3 is 15 amino acids. The CDR3: CASSEAELYYREQFF. The CDR3, as DNA: TGTGCCAGCAGTGAGGCCGAACTTTACTACCGTGAGCAGTTCTTC.